This T cell receptor beta chain was profiled in a study of response to subunit inactivated influenza vaccine. TCRdb recomputed calls from the RT-PCR reads with MiXCR, one row per CDR3 protein. The top ten hold about 7.4% of the sample, which has roughly 650,000 distinct CDR3 sequences, 12% to 15% seen once. The V segment lost 10 bases and the J segment 3 bases; nucleotides outside the gene matches: 3. CDR3 length equals 13 residues. The study, taken as a whole, reports: Authors suggested few new T cells are recruited by each seasonal influenza vaccination.

This clonotype was counted a few times. Its antigen is unknown. The source was PBMCs from blood, collected less than 15 days before vaccination. This rearrangement joins TRBV12-3 or TRBV12-4 to TRBJ2-2; 9 bases map to TRBD2. The clonotype was recovered from a man in his fifties or sixties who received an inactivated influenza vaccine. The DNA of the CDR3 is TGTGCCACCTGGACTAGCGACACCGGGGAGCTGTTTTTT. Protein product: CATWTSDTGELFF.